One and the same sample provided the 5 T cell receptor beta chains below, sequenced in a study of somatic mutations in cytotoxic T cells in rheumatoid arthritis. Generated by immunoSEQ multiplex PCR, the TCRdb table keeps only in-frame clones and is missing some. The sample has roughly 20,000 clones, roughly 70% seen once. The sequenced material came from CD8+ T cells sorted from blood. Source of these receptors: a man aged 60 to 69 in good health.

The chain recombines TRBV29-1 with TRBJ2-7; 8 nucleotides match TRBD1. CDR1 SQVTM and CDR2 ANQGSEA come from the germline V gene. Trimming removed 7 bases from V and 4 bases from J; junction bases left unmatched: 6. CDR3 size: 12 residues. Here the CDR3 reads CSGSDREYEQYF. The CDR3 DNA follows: TGCAGCGGATCGGACAGGGAATACGAGCAGTACTTC.

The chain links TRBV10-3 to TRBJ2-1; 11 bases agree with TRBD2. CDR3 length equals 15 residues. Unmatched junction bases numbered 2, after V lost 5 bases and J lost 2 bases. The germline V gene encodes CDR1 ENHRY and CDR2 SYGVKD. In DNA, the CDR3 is TGTGCCATCAGTCCGGGACTAGCGGCCTACAATGAGCAGTTCTTC. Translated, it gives CAISPGLAAYNEQFF.

The CDR3 DNA reads TGCGCCAGCAGGCCAACAGGGGGCGAGCAGTACTTC. This codes for CASRPTGGEQYF. This chain links TRBV5-1 with TRBJ2-7, with 8 bases that match TRBD1. Trimming cost V 5 bases and J 6 bases; bases outside gene matches: 4. This CDR3 contains 12 residues. Germline CDR1 SGHRS, CDR2 YFSETQ. Full variable domain (rest looked up from reference TRBV5-1 and TRBJ2-7): KAGVTQTPRYLIKTRGQQVTLSCSPISGHRSVSWYQQTPGQGLQFLFEYFSETQRNKGNFPGRFSGRQFSNSRSEMNVSTLELGDSALYLCASRPTGGEQYFGPGTRLTVT.

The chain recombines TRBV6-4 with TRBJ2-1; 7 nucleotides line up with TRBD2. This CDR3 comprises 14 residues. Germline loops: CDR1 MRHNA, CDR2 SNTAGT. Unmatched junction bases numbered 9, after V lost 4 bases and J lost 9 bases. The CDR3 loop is CASSGGSGATEQFF. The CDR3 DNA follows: TGTGCCAGCAGTGGAGGCAGCGGGGCCACTGAGCAGTTCTTC.

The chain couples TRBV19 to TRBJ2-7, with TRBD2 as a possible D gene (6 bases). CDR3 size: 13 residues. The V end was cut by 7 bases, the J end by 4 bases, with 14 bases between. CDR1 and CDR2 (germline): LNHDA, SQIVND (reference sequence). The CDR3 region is CASTHRESYEQYF. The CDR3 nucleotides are TGTGCCAGTACTCATCGGGAGTCATACGAGCAGTACTTC.